The 20 T cell receptor beta chains reported below all come from one sample, sequenced in a study of T-cell reconstitution after alpha-beta-depleted transplantation in children. This sample's TCRbeta library carried unique molecular identifier barcodes. TCRdb reanalysed the PCR reads using MiXCR and keeps one entry per CDR3 protein. Among about 110,000 distinct CDR3 sequences listed, about 6.4% were seen once. Sequenced here: PBMCs, mostly from graft donor cells, sampled 360 days after TCRalphabeta/CD19-depleted stem cell transplant. Every receptor here comes from a male patient under 10 years old who had a stem cell transplant for acute lymphoblastic leukemia, so the T cells may come from the graft donor.

The chain carries TRBV7-9 and TRBJ2-6, with 7 bases that match TRBD1. The germline gives CDR1 SEHNR, CDR2 FQNEAQ (reference sequence). With 5 bases clipped from V and 3 bases from J, the junction kept 1 base outside the gene matches. The CDR3 totals 14 residues. CDR3 protein: CASSDRVGANVLTF. In DNA form, the CDR3 reads TGTGCCAGCAGCGACAGGGTTGGGGCCAACGTCCTGACTTTC.

This chain uses TRBV7-8 with TRBJ2-7; a possible D gene is TRBD1 (6 bases). The CDR3 runs 15 residues. V was cut by 7 bases and J by 1 base, with 17 bases left in between. In germline, CDR1 is SGHVS, CDR2 FQNEAQ. CDR3 nucleotide sequence: TGTGCCAGCAAAAAAAGGCGAGGGACATCCTACGAGCAGTACTTC. Amino acids: CASKKRRGTSYEQYF.

The DNA for the CDR3 is TGCGCCAGCAGTGAGTACACTAGCGGACTCTCCTACGAGCAGTACTTC. It is translated as CASSEYTSGLSYEQYF. The V and J genes are TRBV10-2 and TRBJ2-7; 8 bases are a match to TRBD2. The trim removed 1 base at V and 0 bases at J, leaving 5 bases unmatched. This CDR3 is 16 amino acids long. Germline CDR1 and CDR2: WSHSY and SAAADI.

Ten or more counts support this clonotype. This chain joins TRBV7-8 and TRBJ2-7, with D possibly TRBD1 on 6 matching bases. CDR1 and CDR2 from the germline V gene are SGHVS and FQNEAQ. This CDR3 spans 15 amino acids. V was trimmed by 6 bases and J by 3 bases, leaving 18 bases between them. The CDR3 DNA reads as TGTGCCAGCAGTCACCCACCGGGACATTTCTACGAGCAGTACTTC. It codes for CASSHPPGHFYEQYF.

This clonotype has ten or more counts. J is TRBJ2-7 and V is TRBV14; D uncertain. Looked up from germline, CDR1 is SGHDN and CDR2 is FVKESK. V lost 0 bases, J lost 2 bases, and 8 bases lay in between. The CDR3 has 14 residues. In DNA, the CDR3 is TGTGCCAGCAGCCAAGACATCTGGCCCTACGAGCAGTACTTC. This encodes CASSQDIWPYEQYF.

This clonotype has a count of ten or more. The V and J genes are TRBV11-2 and TRBJ2-7, with TRBD1 as a possible D gene (6 bases). CDR1 is SGHAT, CDR2 FQNNGV, per germline. The CDR3 is made up of 12 amino acids. V was trimmed by 1 base and J by 7 bases, leaving 8 bases between them. In DNA, the CDR3 is TGTGCCAGCAGCTTAGTCAGGGGAGAGCAGTACTTC. The encoded protein is CASSLVRGEQYF.

This clonotype was recorded many times. V and J are TRBV6-2 or TRBV6-3 and TRBJ2-5; D is possibly TRBD1 or TRBD2 (5 bases each). Germline values: CDR1 MNHEY, CDR2 SVGEGT. CDR3 length: 16 amino acids. With 6 bases removed from V and 2 bases from J, the gap between germline ends came to 19 bases. The CDR3 DNA reads as TGTGCCAGCAGCCCCAGGGAACGGGGCATACAAGAGACCCAGTACTTC. It codes for CASSPRERGIQETQYF.

The chain combines TRBV6-2 or TRBV6-3 with TRBJ2-3, with D possibly TRBD2 on 5 matching bases. V was pared by 6 bases and J by 2 bases, with 21 bases between. From germline, CDR1 is MNHEY and CDR2 SVGEGT. This CDR3 has 17 residues. The CDR3 DNA reads as TGTGCCAGCAGCCGACCTCCCGCCATGCGGGTCACAGATACGCAGTATTTT. As protein: CASSRPPAMRVTDTQYF.

This clonotype was found many times. CDR3 in DNA: TGTGCTAGTGGTTCAGCACCGGGACTAGACGAGCAGTACTTC. Its protein product is CASGSAPGLDEQYF. V and J are TRBV12-5 and TRBJ2-7; 8 bases are a match to TRBD2. CDR3 length: 14 residues. V was clipped by 4 bases and J by 5 bases; unmatched bases: 7. The germline gives CDR1 LGHNT, CDR2 FRNRAP.

This clonotype occurred a few times. The genes are TRBV7-2 and TRBJ2-7; the match to TRBD2 covers 13 bases. This CDR3 has 16 residues. V was clipped by 0 bases and J by 7 bases; unmatched bases: 6. The germline V gene encodes CDR1 SGHTA and CDR2 FQGNSA. CDR3 in amino acids: CASSLAPGLAGIEQYF. The CDR3 bases are TGTGCCAGCAGCTTAGCCCCGGGACTAGCGGGAATAGAGCAGTACTTC.

This clonotype has at least ten counts. The chain employs TRBV10-3 and TRBJ1-4; D ambiguous. The V and J ends lost 1 base and 7 bases respectively, with 13 bases between them. This CDR3 contains 15 residues. Germline values: CDR1 ENHRY, CDR2 SYGVKD. The CDR3 bases are TGTGCCATCAGTGAGTTCGGACCCCGGGGTGAAAAACTGTTTTTT. This sequence encodes CAISEFGPRGEKLFF.

This clonotype came up many times. This chain connects TRBV6-5 to TRBJ1-1; TRBD1 might be the D (5 bases). Between the trimmed V and J ends, which lost 3 bases and 5 bases, there was a span of 7 bases. This CDR3 is built from 12 residues. CDR1 is MNHEY and CDR2 is SVGAGI in the germline V gene. The CDR3 loop is CASSYGGTEAFF. The CDR3 DNA sequence: TGTGCCAGCAGTTATGGGGGTACTGAAGCTTTCTTT.

This clonotype was counted many times. V and J are TRBV2 and TRBJ1-2; no definite D call. Germline CDR1 reads SNHLY; CDR2 reads FYNNEI. The V end lost 11 bases, the J end lost 3 bases, and 16 bases lay between the germline ends. The CDR3 loop spans 13 amino acids. Here the CDR3 reads CAVVGRIDYGYTF. CDR3 nucleotide sequence: TGTGCCGTCGTAGGACGGATTGACTATGGCTACACCTTC.

The rearrangement links TRBV6-5 to TRBJ2-7, with 9 bases matching TRBD1. CDR1 is MNHEY and CDR2 is SVGAGI in the germline V gene. The J segment lost 5 bases and the V segment lost 0 bases, leaving 5 bases of the junction unmatched. This CDR3 spans 15 amino acids. The CDR3 spells CASSYSRTGDHEQYF. CDR3 nucleotides: TGTGCCAGCAGTTACTCCCGGACAGGGGACCACGAGCAGTACTTC.

This clonotype occurred a few times. The chain couples TRBV5-1 to TRBJ2-2; D remains unclear. This CDR3 is 15 amino acids long. The V and J ends lost 2 bases and 4 bases respectively, with 12 bases between them. Per germline, CDR1 SGHRS and CDR2 YFSETQ. CDR3 in amino acids: CASSFRQLTTGELFF. Here the CDR3 DNA reads TGCGCCAGCAGCTTCAGGCAGCTGACCACCGGGGAGCTGTTTTTT.

This sequence joins TRBV5-1 and TRBJ2-3; 9 bases fit TRBD2. The CDR3 sequence is 15 residues long. Germline V lookup: CDR1 SGHRS, CDR2 YFSETQ. The V segment lost 4 bases and the J segment 5 bases; nucleotides outside the gene matches: 8. CDR3 DNA sequence: TGCGCCAGCAGCACCCCTTGGCGGGAGGGAGATACGCAGTATTTT. Its protein product is CASSTPWREGDTQYF.

V and J are TRBV9 and TRBJ1-1; TRBD1 matches at 8 bases. CDR3 length: 15 residues. After removal of 4 bases from V and 5 bases from J, the junction contained 10 bases not matched to a gene. In germline, CDR1 is SGDLS, CDR2 YYNGEE. The CDR3 DNA reads TGTGCCAGCAGCTCTCTCGGACAGGGAAGTACTGAAGCTTTCTTT. Amino acid sequence: CASSSLGQGSTEAFF. The full variable domain, rest sourced from reference TRBV9 and TRBJ1-1, is DSGVTQTPKHLITATGQRVTLRCSPRSGDLSVYWYQQSLDQGLQFLIQYYNGEERAKGNILERFSAQQFPDLHSELNLSSLELGDSALYFCASSSLGQGSTEAFFGQGTRLTVV.

This clonotype has more than one count but fewer than ten. This sequence joins TRBV28 and TRBJ2-5; 8 bases agree with TRBD1. The CDR3 loop spans 16 amino acids. V trimming: 2 bases; J trimming: 2 bases; junction bases outside the gene matches: 7. Germline-derived CDR1 and CDR2 are MDHEN and SYDVKM. CDR3 coding DNA: TGTGCCAGCAGTTTAACTAACAGGGGGACACAAGAGACCCAGTACTTC. It encodes CASSLTNRGTQETQYF.

This clonotype was found many times. The J gene is TRBJ2-7, the V gene TRBV5-8, with 8 nucleotides matching TRBD1. CDR3 size: 15 residues. V lost 0 bases and J lost 2; bases outside the gene matches: 4. Per the germline V gene, CDR1 is SGHTS and CDR2 is YDEGEE. The CDR3: CASSLVGTGPYEQYF. CDR3 DNA: TGTGCCAGCAGCTTGGTAGGGACAGGTCCCTACGAGCAGTACTTC. Together with reference TRBV5-8 and TRBJ2-7, the CDR3 gives the full variable domain: EAGVTQSPTHLIKTRGQQATLRCSPISGHTSVYWYQQALGLGLQFLLWYDEGEERNRGNFPPRFSGRQFPNYSSELNVNALELEDSALYLCASSLVGTGPYEQYFGPGTRLTVT.

This clonotype occurred many times. The chain recombines TRBV7-9 with TRBJ2-3; the D is unclear. The germline V and J ends were trimmed by 1 base and 3 bases, with 14 bases remaining between them. The CDR3 length is 16 residues. CDR1 is SEHNR and CDR2 is FQNEAQ in the germline V gene (reference sequence). DNA for the CDR3: TGTGCCAGCAGCTTAGTAGTTCGGTCTTCAACAGATACGCAGTATTTT. Amino acids: CASSLVVRSSTDTQYF.